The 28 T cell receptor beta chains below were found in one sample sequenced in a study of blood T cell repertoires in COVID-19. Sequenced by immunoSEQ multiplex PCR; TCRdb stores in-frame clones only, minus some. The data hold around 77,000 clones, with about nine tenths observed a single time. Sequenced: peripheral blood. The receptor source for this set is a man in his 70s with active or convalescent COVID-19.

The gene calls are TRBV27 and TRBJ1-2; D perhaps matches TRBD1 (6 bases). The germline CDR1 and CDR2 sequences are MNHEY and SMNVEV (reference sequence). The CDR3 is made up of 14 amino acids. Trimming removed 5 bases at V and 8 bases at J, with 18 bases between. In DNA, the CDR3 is TGTGCCAGCAGTCCCGGCGGGGGGGCCCGCGGCTACACCTTC. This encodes CASSPGGGARGYTF.

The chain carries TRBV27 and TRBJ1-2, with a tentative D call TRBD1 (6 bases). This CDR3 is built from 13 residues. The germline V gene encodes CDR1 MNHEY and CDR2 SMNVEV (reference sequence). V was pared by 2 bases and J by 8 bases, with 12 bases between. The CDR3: CASSLASGAGYTF. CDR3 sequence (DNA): TGTGCCAGCAGTTTAGCATCAGGGGCCGGCTACACCTTC.

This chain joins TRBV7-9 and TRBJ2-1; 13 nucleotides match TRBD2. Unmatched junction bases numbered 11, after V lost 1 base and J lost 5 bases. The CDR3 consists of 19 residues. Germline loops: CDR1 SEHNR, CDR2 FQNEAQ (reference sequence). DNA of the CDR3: TGTGCCAGCAGCTTAGGGCGGATGGGGACTAGCGGGAAACACAATGAGCAGTTCTTC. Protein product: CASSLGRMGTSGKHNEQFF.

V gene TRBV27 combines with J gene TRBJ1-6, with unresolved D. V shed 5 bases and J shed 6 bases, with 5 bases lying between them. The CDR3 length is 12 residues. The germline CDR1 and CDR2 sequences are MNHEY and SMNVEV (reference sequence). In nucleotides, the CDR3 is TGTGCCAGCAGTCCTCTTAATTCACCCCTCCACTTT. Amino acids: CASSPLNSPLHF.

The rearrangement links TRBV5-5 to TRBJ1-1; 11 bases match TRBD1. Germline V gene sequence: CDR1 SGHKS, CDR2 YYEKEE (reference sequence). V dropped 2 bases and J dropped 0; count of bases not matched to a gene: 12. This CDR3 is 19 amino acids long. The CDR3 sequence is CASSLSPPGQGGMNTEAFF. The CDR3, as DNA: TGTGCCAGCAGCTTATCACCTCCGGGACAGGGGGGAATGAACACTGAAGCTTTCTTT.

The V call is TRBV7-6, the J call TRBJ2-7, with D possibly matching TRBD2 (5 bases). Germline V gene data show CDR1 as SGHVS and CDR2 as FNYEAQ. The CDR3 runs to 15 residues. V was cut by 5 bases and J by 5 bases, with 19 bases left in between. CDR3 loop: CASSPALRGLNEQYF. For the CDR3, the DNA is TGTGCCAGCAGCCCCGCGCTCCGAGGACTTAACGAGCAGTACTTC.

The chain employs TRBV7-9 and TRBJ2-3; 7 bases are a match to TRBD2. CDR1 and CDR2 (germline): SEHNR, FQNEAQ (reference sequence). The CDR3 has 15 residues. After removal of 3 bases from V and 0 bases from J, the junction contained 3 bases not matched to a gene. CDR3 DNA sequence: TGTGCCAGCAGCTTCACTAGCGAGAGCACAGATACGCAGTATTTT. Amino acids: CASSFTSESTDTQYF.

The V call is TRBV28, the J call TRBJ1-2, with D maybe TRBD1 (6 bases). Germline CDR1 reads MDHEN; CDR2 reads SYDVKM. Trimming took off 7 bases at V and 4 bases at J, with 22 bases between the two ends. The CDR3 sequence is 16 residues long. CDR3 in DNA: TGTGCCAGCATGAGCGGGGGCCCAATACTCTTCTATGGCTACACCTTC. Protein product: CASMSGGPILFYGYTF.

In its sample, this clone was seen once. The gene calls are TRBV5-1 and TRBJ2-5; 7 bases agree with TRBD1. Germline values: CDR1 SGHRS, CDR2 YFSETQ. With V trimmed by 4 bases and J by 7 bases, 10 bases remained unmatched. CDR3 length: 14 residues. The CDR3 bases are TGCGCCAGCAGCCCCGGACAGGTCGGAGGGACCCAGTACTTC. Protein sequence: CASSPGQVGGTQYF.

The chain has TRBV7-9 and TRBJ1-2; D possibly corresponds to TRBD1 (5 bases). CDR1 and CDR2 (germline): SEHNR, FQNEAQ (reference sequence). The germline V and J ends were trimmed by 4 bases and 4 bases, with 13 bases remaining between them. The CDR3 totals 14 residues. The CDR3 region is CASSYRDRSYGYTF. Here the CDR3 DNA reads TGTGCCAGCAGCTACAGAGACAGAAGCTATGGCTACACCTTC. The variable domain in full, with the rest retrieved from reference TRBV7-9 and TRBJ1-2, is DTGVSQNPRHKITKRGQNVTFRCDPISEHNRLYWYRQTLGQGPEFLTYFQNEAQLEKSRLLSDRFSAERPKGSFSTLEIQRTEQGDSAMYLCASSYRDRSYGYTFGSGTRLTVV.

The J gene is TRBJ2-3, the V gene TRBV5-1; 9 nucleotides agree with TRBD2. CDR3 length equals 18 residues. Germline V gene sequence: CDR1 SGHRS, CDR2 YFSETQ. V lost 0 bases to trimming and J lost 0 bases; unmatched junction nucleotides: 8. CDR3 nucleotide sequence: TGCGCCAGCAGCTTGGGGCGGGAGGGTTACCCTAGCACAGATACGCAGTATTTT. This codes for CASSLGREGYPSTDTQYF.

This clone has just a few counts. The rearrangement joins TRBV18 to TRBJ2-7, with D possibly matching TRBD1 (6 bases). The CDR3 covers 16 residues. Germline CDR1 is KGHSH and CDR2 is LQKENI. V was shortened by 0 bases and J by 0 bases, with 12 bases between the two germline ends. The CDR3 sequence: CASSPPSGDNSYEQYF. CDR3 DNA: TGTGCCAGCTCACCACCATCCGGGGACAACTCCTACGAGCAGTACTTC.

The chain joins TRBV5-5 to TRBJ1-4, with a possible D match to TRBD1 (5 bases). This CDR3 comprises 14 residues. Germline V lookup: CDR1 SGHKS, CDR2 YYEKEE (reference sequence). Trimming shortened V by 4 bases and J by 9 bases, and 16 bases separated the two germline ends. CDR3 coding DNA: TGTGCCAGCAGCATCCAGGGTGAGGTGAAAAAACTGTTTTTT. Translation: CASSIQGEVKKLFF.

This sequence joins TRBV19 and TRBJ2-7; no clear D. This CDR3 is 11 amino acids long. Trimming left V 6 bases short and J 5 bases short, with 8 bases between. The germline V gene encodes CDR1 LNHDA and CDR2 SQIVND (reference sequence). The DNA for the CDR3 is TGTGCCAGTAGCCAGACTCACGAGCAGTACTTC. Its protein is CASSQTHEQYF.

CDR3 sequence: CASSLSWQGERQPQHF. The DNA for the CDR3 is TGTGCCAGCAGTTTGTCGTGGCAGGGGGAACGTCAGCCCCAGCATTTT. The V call is TRBV28, the J call TRBJ1-5; 7 bases map to TRBD1. Germline CDR1 and CDR2: MDHEN and SYDVKM. V shed 3 bases and J 6 bases; nucleotides not matched to a gene: 11. The CDR3 loop spans 16 amino acids.

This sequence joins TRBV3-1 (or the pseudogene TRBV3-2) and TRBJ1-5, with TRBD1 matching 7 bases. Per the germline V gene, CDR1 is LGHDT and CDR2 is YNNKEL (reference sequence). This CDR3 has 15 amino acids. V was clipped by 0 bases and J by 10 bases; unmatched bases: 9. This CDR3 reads CASSQDTTRGRPQHF. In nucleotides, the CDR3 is TGTGCCAGCAGCCAAGATACGACGAGGGGGCGACCCCAGCATTTT.

This chain's CDR3 is CASSVRQNGNTIYF. The CDR3, as DNA: TGTGCCAGCAGCGTCCGACAGAACGGGAACACCATATATTTT. The chain joins TRBV9 to TRBJ1-3; tentative D call: TRBD1 (5 bases). This CDR3 comprises 14 residues. V shed 2 bases and J shed 7 bases, with 13 bases lying between them. Germline CDR1 and CDR2: SGDLS and YYNGEE.

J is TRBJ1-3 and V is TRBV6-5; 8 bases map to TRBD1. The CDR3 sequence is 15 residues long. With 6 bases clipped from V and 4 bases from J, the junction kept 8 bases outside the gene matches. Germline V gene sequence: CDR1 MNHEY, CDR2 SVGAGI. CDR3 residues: CASSVTGERGNTIYF. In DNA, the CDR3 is TGTGCCAGCAGCGTGACAGGGGAGAGAGGAAACACCATATATTTT.

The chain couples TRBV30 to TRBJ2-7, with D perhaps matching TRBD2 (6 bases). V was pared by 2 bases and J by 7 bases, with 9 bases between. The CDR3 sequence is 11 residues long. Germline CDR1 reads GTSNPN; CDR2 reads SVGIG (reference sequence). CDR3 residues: CAWSLGGEQYF. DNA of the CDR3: TGTGCCTGGAGTTTAGGAGGGGAGCAGTACTTC.

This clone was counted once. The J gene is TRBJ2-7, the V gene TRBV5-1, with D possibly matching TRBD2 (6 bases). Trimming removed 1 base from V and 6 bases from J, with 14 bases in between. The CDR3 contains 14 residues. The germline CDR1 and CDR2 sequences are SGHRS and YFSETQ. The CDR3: CASSLTGTPLEQYF. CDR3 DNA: TGCGCCAGCAGCTTGACCGGGACTCCCCTCGAGCAGTACTTC. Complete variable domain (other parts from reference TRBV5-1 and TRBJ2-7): KAGVTQTPRYLIKTRGQQVTLSCSPISGHRSVSWYQQTPGQGLQFLFEYFSETQRNKGNFPGRFSGRQFSNSRSEMNVSTLELGDSALYLCASSLTGTPLEQYFGPGTRLTVT.

CDR3 nucleotides: TGTGCCAGTTGCCTGGGGACTAGCTCCAATGAGCAGTTCTTC. The encoded protein is CASCLGTSSNEQFF. The chain combines TRBV19 with TRBJ2-1; 9 positions agree with TRBD2. Losses at the gene ends were 8 bases for V and 6 bases for J; bases not matched to a gene: 8. The germline gives CDR1 LNHDA, CDR2 SQIVND (reference sequence). The CDR3 spans 14 residues.

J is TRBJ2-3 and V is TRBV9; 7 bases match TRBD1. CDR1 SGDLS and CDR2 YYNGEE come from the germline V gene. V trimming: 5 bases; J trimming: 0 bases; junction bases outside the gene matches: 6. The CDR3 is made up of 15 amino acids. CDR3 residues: CASSTGTASTDTQYF. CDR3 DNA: TGTGCCAGCAGTACCGGGACAGCAAGCACAGATACGCAGTATTTT.

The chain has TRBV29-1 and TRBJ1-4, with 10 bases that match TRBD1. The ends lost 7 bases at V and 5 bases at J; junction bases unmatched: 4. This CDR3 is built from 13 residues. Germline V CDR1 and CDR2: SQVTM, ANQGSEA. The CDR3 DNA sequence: TGCAGCGGTTCGGGACAGGGGAATGAAAAACTGTTTTTT. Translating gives CSGSGQGNEKLFF.

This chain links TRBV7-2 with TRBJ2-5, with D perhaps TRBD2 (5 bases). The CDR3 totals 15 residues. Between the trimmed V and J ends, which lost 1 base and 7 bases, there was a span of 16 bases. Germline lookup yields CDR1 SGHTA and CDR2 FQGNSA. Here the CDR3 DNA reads TGTGCCAGCAGCTTAGACGGCCGGGGAGAAAGGACCCAGTACTTC. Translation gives CASSLDGRGERTQYF.

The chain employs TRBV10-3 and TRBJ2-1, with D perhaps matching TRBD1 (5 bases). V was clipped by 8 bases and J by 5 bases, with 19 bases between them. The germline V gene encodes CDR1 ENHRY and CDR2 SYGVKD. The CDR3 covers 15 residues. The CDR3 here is CAIHSIDSPNNEQFF. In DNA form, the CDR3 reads TGTGCCATCCATTCAATCGACAGCCCAAACAATGAGCAGTTCTTC.

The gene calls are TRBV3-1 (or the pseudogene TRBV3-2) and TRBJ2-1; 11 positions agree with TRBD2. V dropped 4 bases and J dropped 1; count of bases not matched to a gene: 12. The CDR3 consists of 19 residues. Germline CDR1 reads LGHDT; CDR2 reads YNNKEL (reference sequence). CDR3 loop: CASSPVPGLAEASYNEQFF. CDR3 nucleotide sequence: TGTGCCAGCAGCCCTGTCCCGGGACTAGCGGAAGCATCCTACAATGAGCAGTTCTTC.

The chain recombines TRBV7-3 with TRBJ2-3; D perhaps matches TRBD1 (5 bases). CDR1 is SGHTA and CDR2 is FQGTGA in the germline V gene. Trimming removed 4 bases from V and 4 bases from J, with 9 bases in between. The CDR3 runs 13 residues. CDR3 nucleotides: TGTGCCAGCAGCTCCAGGGCGGCAGATACGCAGTATTTT. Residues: CASSSRAADTQYF.

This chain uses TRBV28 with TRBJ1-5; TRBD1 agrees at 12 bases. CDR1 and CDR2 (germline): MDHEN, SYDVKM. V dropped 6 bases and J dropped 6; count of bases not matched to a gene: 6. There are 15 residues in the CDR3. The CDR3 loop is CASREGTGGGQPQHF. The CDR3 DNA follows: TGTGCCAGCAGGGAGGGGACAGGGGGCGGTCAGCCCCAGCATTTT.